The present TCR beta chain was sequenced within a study of blood T cell repertoires in COVID-19. Study-wide background: Acute-phase and convalescent COVID-19 samples originated in the United States, Italy and Spain. The analysed material was cDNA or gDNA that came from T cells, B-cell-depleted T cells, or PBMCs.

The V and J ends lost 4 bases and 5 bases, in that order; junction bases with no gene match: 3. CDR1 is LGHDT, CDR2 YNNKEL, per germline (reference sequence). The CDR3 runs to 15 residues. This clone has only a few counts. During active infection, Seattle patients enrolled and were then monitored through disease. Original handling: Nucleated cell number was recorded as an estimate derived from reference gene primer amplification. TCRdb's copy holds only in-frame clones and misses some; the assay was immunoSEQ multiplex PCR. The DNA was the basis for D and trimming; V, J and clone size are from that table. The table lists roughly 240,000 clones, 86% of them singletons.

The genes are TRBV3-1 (or the pseudogene TRBV3-2) and TRBJ1-6, with 9 positions matching TRBD1. Sequencing input: peripheral blood. The receptor comes from a woman over 75 with COVID-19, enrolled during active disease. The CDR3 sequence is CASSRGQGNNSPLHF. CDR3 nucleotide sequence: TGTGCCAGCAGCCGAGGACAGGGGAATAATTCACCCCTCCACTTT.